Included here is one TCR beta chain sequence, with context. Germline V lookup: CDR1 MDHEN, CDR2 SYDVKM. The CDR3 covers 15 residues. V was clipped by 4 bases and J by 4 bases; unmatched bases: 7. The sample comes from a study of blood T cell repertoires in COVID-19. Original processing methods: Cell counts per sample came from amplifying reference gene primers. Measured with immunoSEQ multiplex PCR; TCRdb has only the in-frame clones, and not every one. That table gives V, J and clone size, and the DNA gave D and trimming. The sample consists of around 110,000 clones, roughly 90% of them appearing once.

The receptor comes from a man aged 35 to 55 with active or convalescent COVID-19. The sequenced sample was peripheral blood. The chain is built from TRBV28 and TRBJ2-7; 10 bases are a match to TRBD2. The CDR3 region is CASSYRTSGLYEQYF. The CDR3 DNA follows: TGTGCCAGCAGTTACCGGACTAGCGGACTATACGAGCAGTACTTC.